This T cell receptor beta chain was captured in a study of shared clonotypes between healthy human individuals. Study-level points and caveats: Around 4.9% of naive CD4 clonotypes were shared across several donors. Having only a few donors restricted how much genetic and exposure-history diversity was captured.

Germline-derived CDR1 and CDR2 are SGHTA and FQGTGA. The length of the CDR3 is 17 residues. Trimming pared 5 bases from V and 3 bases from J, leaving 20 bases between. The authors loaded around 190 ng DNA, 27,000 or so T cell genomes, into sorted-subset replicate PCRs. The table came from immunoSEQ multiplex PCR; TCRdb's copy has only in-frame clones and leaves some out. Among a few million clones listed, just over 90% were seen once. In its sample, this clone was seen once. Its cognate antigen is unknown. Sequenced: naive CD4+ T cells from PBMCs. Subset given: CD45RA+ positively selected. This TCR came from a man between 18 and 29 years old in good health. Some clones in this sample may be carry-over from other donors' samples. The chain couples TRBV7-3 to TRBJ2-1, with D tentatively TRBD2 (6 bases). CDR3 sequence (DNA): TGTGCCAGCAGCCTCCTCGGGGCGCGGGGAAGCTACAATGAGCAGTTCTTC. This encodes CASSLLGARGSYNEQFF.